This note documents a single T cell receptor beta chain sequence. With V trimmed by 2 bases and J by 1 base, 13 bases remained unmatched. This CDR3 region has 18 residues. Assay used: immunoSEQ multiplex PCR; TCRdb lists only in-frame clones, some missing. The sample carries more than 70,000 clones, roughly 80% recorded once. This sample was taken from a study of blood T cell repertoires in COVID-19. This TCR was sampled from a woman aged 65 to 85 with acute or convalescent COVID-19. The J gene is TRBJ2-5, the V gene TRBV23-1; TRBD2 matches 7 bases. TRBV23-1 is an ORF for which the function is uncertain. Sequenced material: peripheral blood. The CDR3 coding sequence is TGCGCCAGCAGTCAAAAAGGGACGAGCGGGAATGTCCAAGAGACCCAGTACTTC. This translates into CASSQKGTSGNVQETQYF.